This T cell receptor (beta chain) is drawn from a study of T cell responses to AZD1222 COVID-19 vaccine. Libraries were prepared by immunoSEQ multiplex PCR; TCRdb keeps only in-frame clonotypes and omits some of them. The profile shows 140,000 to 150,000 clones, about 91% of them singletons. In germline, CDR1 is MDHEN, CDR2 SYDVKM. V was clipped by 5 bases and J by 6 bases; unmatched bases: 5. CDR3 length: 15 amino acids. The TCR was taken from an adult in good health. This rearrangement joins TRBV28 to TRBJ2-1, with 12 nucleotides matching TRBD2. The material was peripheral blood, obtained on day 0 of AZD1222 vaccination. The CDR3 bases are TGTGCCAGCAGTAAAGAGACTAGCGGGGGCAATGAGCAGTTCTTC. Amino acid sequence: CASSKETSGGNEQFF. Filled out from reference TRBV28 and TRBJ2-1, the complete variable domain reads DVKVTQSSRYLVKRTGEKVFLECVQDMDHENMFWYRQDPGLGLRLIYFSYDVKMKEKGDIPEGYSVSREKKERFSLILESASTNQTSMYLCASSKETSGGNEQFFGPGTRLTVL.